One sample yielded the 2 T cell receptor beta chains listed below, sequenced in a study of blood T cell repertoires in COVID-19. Profiling relied on immunoSEQ multiplex PCR, and the TCRdb table lists in-frame clones only, not all of them. Here the sample spans under 300,000 clones, about 68% being singletons. Input material: peripheral blood. These receptors came from a woman older than 75 with acute or convalescent COVID-19.

The V gene is TRBV18, the J gene TRBJ2-5; D unresolved. This CDR3 has 16 residues. V was pared by 2 bases and J by 3 bases, with 16 bases between. Germline lookup yields CDR1 KGHSH and CDR2 LQKENI. The CDR3 bases are TGTGCCAGCTCACCATCCCGCGGCCAGCTAGAAGAGACCCAGTACTTC. As protein: CASSPSRGQLEETQYF.

V and J are TRBV9 and TRBJ1-2, with a tentative D call TRBD1 (5 bases). V lost 0 bases to trimming and J lost 3 bases, with 15 bases between them. Germline V gene lookup returns CDR1 SGDLS and CDR2 YYNGEE. CDR3 size: 16 residues. The CDR3 bases are TGTGCCAGCAGCGTAGGGTTGGGGGGAGGAGACTATGGCTACACCTTC. Its protein product is CASSVGLGGGDYGYTF.